The TCR beta chain under discussion was sequenced for a study of cytomegalovirus exposure and HLA in healthy donors. Study results and limitations: Available immune exposure information was restricted to CMV serostatus only. Later on, an analysis tied under 20,000 TCR beta sequences to HLA alleles at 0.05 false discovery rate. The authors considered a cluster of highly shared sequence variants likely to be a sequencing artifact.

Remarks on this clone: Antigen specificity is unknown.

Germline lookup yields CDR1 SNHLY and CDR2 FYNNEI. This CDR3 has 15 residues. Trimming removed 7 bases from V and 6 bases from J, with 19 bases in between. Both 60 Vbeta primers and 13 Jbeta primers went into the PCR. Assay: immunoSEQ multiplex PCR; the TCRdb copy retains only in-frame clones and omits some. The sample has around 200,000 clones, roughly 82% seen once; the top ten hold 1% to 1.5%. Sequencing input: PBMCs. This clonotype originated in a girl aged 2-15 years in good health and CMV-seropositive. This rearrangement joins TRBV2 to TRBJ1-5; no clear D gene. For the CDR3, the DNA is TGTGCCAGCACCCCGTTTGGAGGGAGGGCTCAGCCCCAGCATTTT. Its translation: CASTPFGGRAQPQHF.